The clone carrying this TCR beta chain showed up many times. The sample belongs to a study of T-cell reconstitution after alpha-beta-depleted transplantation in children. The CDR3 totals 14 residues. V was cut by 4 bases and J by 0 bases, with 10 bases left in between. Germline lookup yields CDR1 SQVTM and CDR2 ANQGSEA. It was with unique molecular identifiers that the TCRbeta library was prepared. TCRdb passed the PCR reads through MiXCR, listing each CDR3 protein once. The table shows around 93,000 distinct CDR3 sequences, with 6.5% to 8.5% occurring only once. The J gene is TRBJ2-1, the V gene TRBV29-1; D may correspond to TRBD1 or TRBD2 (5 bases each). The receptor comes from a human donor who donated a stem cell graft to a child with congenital amegakaryocytic thrombocytopenia. Sequencing used PBMCs from the stem cell graft donor, obtained from the stem cell graft. The CDR3 is CSVVKGSSYNEQFF. The CDR3 bases are TGCAGCGTTGTTAAGGGGAGCTCCTACAATGAGCAGTTCTTC.